A selection of T cell receptor beta chains follows, all from one sample in a study of early stage breast cancer tumors. Produced via immunoSEQ multiplex PCR; TCRdb's table is partial and in-frame only. This sample carries approximately 48,000 clones, 80% to 95% of them seen once, and the ten largest clones take roughly 5%. Material for sequencing was blood. These receptors all come from a person between 65 and 79 years old with breast cancer. CDR3s include the opening cysteine and the closing phenylalanine or tryptophan. The order of the fields is V gene, D gene, J gene, clone size, CDR3 protein, CDR3 DNA. A D gene is named only where the DNA matches it firmly. A row's size may be missing; if present it is once, few, many or a size class.

v_gene: TRBV25-1
d_gene: NA
j_gene: TRBJ1-2
abundance: once
CDR3aa: CASSESGGTFYGYTF
CDR3nt: TGTGCCAGCAGTGAATCGGGAGGGACTTTCTATGGCTACACCTTC

v_gene: TRBV5-1
d_gene: TRBD1
j_gene: TRBJ2-7
abundance: NA
CDR3aa: CASSLFGQAPYEQYF
CDR3nt: TGCGCCAGCAGCTTGTTTGGACAGGCCCCCTACGAGCAGTACTTC

v_gene: TRBV19
d_gene: NA
j_gene: TRBJ1-2
abundance: NA
CDR3aa: CASRTIGGYTF
CDR3nt: TGTGCCAGTAGGACTATTGGGGGCTACACCTTC

v_gene: TRBV15
d_gene: TRBD1
j_gene: TRBJ2-3
abundance: NA
CDR3aa: CATSRRDSPVSTDTQYF
CDR3nt: TGTGCCACCAGCAGAAGGGACAGCCCAGTGAGCACAGATACGCAGTATTTT

v_gene: TRBV4-3
d_gene: NA
j_gene: TRBJ2-7
abundance: NA
CDR3aa: CASSTGRGEPYEQYF
CDR3nt: TGCGCCAGCAGCACTGGCAGGGGCGAACCCTACGAGCAGTACTTC

v_gene: TRBV7-2
d_gene: NA
j_gene: TRBJ1-1
abundance: NA
CDR3aa: CASSLLPGENTEAFF
CDR3nt: TGTGCCAGCAGCTTATTACCAGGGGAGAACACTGAAGCTTTCTTT

v_gene: TRBV5-6
d_gene: TRBD1
j_gene: TRBJ2-7
abundance: NA
CDR3aa: CASSTGQNSYEQYF
CDR3nt: TGTGCCAGCAGCACGGGACAGAACTCCTACGAGCAGTACTTC

v_gene: TRBV7-2
d_gene: TRBD2
j_gene: TRBJ2-1
abundance: NA
CDR3aa: CASRGGASSYNEQFF
CDR3nt: TGTGCCAGTCGGGGGGGCGCATCCTCCTACAATGAGCAGTTCTTC

v_gene: TRBV19
d_gene: NA
j_gene: TRBJ1-3
abundance: once
CDR3aa: CASSNRVIGNTIYF
CDR3nt: TGTGCCAGTAGTAACCGGGTAATAGGAAACACCATATATTTT

v_gene: TRBV11-2
d_gene: TRBD2
j_gene: TRBJ2-3
abundance: NA
CDR3aa: CASSRIPGLAGDTQYF
CDR3nt: TGTGCCAGCAGCCGAATCCCGGGACTAGCGGGAGATACGCAGTATTTT

v_gene: TRBV6-5
d_gene: TRBD2
j_gene: TRBJ2-1
abundance: NA
CDR3aa: CASSSTSGGTYNEQFF
CDR3nt: TGTGCCAGCAGTTCCACTAGCGGGGGAACCTACAATGAGCAGTTCTTC

v_gene: TRBV5-4
d_gene: NA
j_gene: TRBJ1-1
abundance: NA
CDR3aa: CASSLDLTSGTEAFF
CDR3nt: TGTGCCAGCAGCTTGGACCTAACCTCGGGCACTGAAGCTTTCTTT

v_gene: TRBV5-1
d_gene: TRBD1
j_gene: TRBJ1-5
abundance: NA
CDR3aa: CASSLAGDRDSNQPQHF
CDR3nt: TGCGCCAGCAGCTTGGCCGGGGACAGGGATAGCAATCAGCCCCAGCATTTT

v_gene: TRBV9
d_gene: NA
j_gene: TRBJ2-5
abundance: NA
CDR3aa: CASSVGGTEETQYF
CDR3nt: TGTGCCAGCAGCGTAGGCGGGACAGAAGAGACCCAGTACTTC

v_gene: TRBV4-1
d_gene: TRBD1
j_gene: TRBJ1-5
abundance: NA
CDR3aa: CASSQGLDRVDQPQHF
CDR3nt: TGCGCCAGCAGCCAAGGGTTGGACAGGGTCGATCAGCCCCAGCATTTT

v_gene: TRBV10-1
d_gene: NA
j_gene: TRBJ2-7
abundance: few
CDR3aa: CASSAEFDEQYF
CDR3nt: TGCGCCAGCAGTGCTGAGTTCGACGAGCAGTACTTC

v_gene: TRBV7-8
d_gene: NA
j_gene: TRBJ1-5
abundance: NA
CDR3aa: CASSLEDRRPGQPQHF
CDR3nt: TGTGCCAGCAGCTTGGAGGACCGCAGGCCGGGCCAGCCCCAGCATTTT

v_gene: TRBV2
d_gene: NA
j_gene: TRBJ2-5
abundance: NA
CDR3aa: CANKQSGHQETQYF
CDR3nt: TGTGCCAACAAACAGTCTGGGCACCAAGAGACCCAGTACTTC

v_gene: TRBV6-1
d_gene: TRBD1
j_gene: TRBJ1-2
abundance: NA
CDR3aa: CASKILTGFIGYTF
CDR3nt: TGTGCCAGCAAGATCTTGACAGGGTTTATTGGCTACACCTTC

v_gene: TRBV19
d_gene: TRBD2
j_gene: TRBJ2-7
abundance: NA
CDR3aa: CASSMTIAGGPKAYEQYF
CDR3nt: TGTGCCAGTAGTATGACGATAGCGGGAGGGCCGAAGGCCTACGAGCAGTACTTC

v_gene: TRBV6-6
d_gene: TRBD1
j_gene: TRBJ1-1
abundance: NA
CDR3aa: CASREGTGVVAFF
CDR3nt: TGTGCCAGCAGGGAAGGGACAGGCGTTGTAGCTTTCTTT

v_gene: TRBV18
d_gene: NA
j_gene: TRBJ1-5
abundance: NA
CDR3aa: CASSPTGSNSNQPQHF
CDR3nt: TGTGCCAGCTCACCCACAGGGTCGAATAGCAATCAGCCCCAGCATTTT

v_gene: TRBV7-9
d_gene: NA
j_gene: TRBJ2-5
abundance: once
CDR3aa: CASSLASETQYF
CDR3nt: TGTGCCAGCAGCTTAGCCTCCGAGACCCAGTACTTC

v_gene: TRBV7-2
d_gene: NA
j_gene: TRBJ2-4
abundance: NA
CDR3aa: CASSLDLDRSELAKNIQYF
CDR3nt: TGTGCCAGCAGCTTAGATCTAGATAGGTCGGAACTAGCCAAAAACATTCAGTACTTC

v_gene: TRBV10-2
d_gene: TRBD1
j_gene: TRBJ1-6
abundance: NA
CDR3aa: CASSETGADNSPLHF
CDR3nt: TGCGCCAGCAGTGAAACAGGGGCGGATAATTCACCCCTCCACTTT

v_gene: TRBV11-2
d_gene: NA
j_gene: TRBJ2-1
abundance: NA
CDR3aa: CASSLGRGGDNEQFF
CDR3nt: TGTGCCAGCAGCTTAGGTAGGGGGGGGGACAATGAGCAGTTCTTC

v_gene: TRBV6-5
d_gene: NA
j_gene: TRBJ2-7
abundance: NA
CDR3aa: CASGDRIHEQYF
CDR3nt: TGTGCCAGCGGCGACAGGATACACGAGCAGTACTTC

v_gene: TRBV5-8
d_gene: NA
j_gene: TRBJ1-1
abundance: NA
CDR3aa: CASSFVSEAFF
CDR3nt: TGTGCCAGCAGCTTCGTATCTGAAGCTTTCTTT

v_gene: TRBV11-2
d_gene: TRBD1
j_gene: TRBJ2-7
abundance: NA
CDR3aa: CASSSGDRVYEQYF
CDR3nt: TGTGCCAGCAGCTCCGGGGACAGGGTCTACGAGCAGTACTTC

v_gene: TRBV5-1
d_gene: NA
j_gene: TRBJ1-5
abundance: NA
CDR3aa: CASSLAGTPDQPQHF
CDR3nt: TGCGCCAGCAGCTTGGCCGGGACTCCGGATCAGCCCCAGCATTTT

v_gene: TRBV7-8
d_gene: TRBD2
j_gene: TRBJ2-5
abundance: NA
CDR3aa: CASSSGGQETQYF
CDR3nt: TGTGCCAGCAGCTCGGGAGGGCAAGAGACCCAGTACTTC